A selection of T cell receptor beta chains follows, all from one sample in a study of cytomegalovirus exposure and HLA in healthy donors. Profiled with immunoSEQ multiplex PCR; TCRdb holds only in-frame clones, not every one. The sample records some 150,000 clones, more than 80% being singletons. Sequenced material: PBMCs. Receptor source: a woman aged 18-29 years in good health and CMV-seronegative. Both conserved end residues are part of each CDR3. The D gene is left open where the match is weak. Size is stated for part of the rows, as once, few or many counts, or as a class when the clone is expanded.

D	size	V	J	CDR3	DNA
-	-	TRBV2	TRBJ2-7	CASSLDRNYEQYF	TGTGCCAGCAGCCTAGACAGAAACTACGAGCAGTACTTC
-	-	TRBV30	TRBJ1-1	CAWSVTVNTEAFF	TGTGCCTGGAGTGTAACGGTGAACACTGAAGCTTTCTTT
-	-	TRBV5-6	TRBJ1-2	CASSLGTAASNYGYTF	TGTGCCAGCAGCTTGGGGACAGCTGCCTCTAACTATGGCTACACCTTC
-	once	TRBV10-3	TRBJ2-7	CAISDGAYEQYF	TGTGCCATCAGTGACGGTGCCTACGAGCAGTACTTC
TRBD2	once	TRBV15	TRBJ2-1	CATSGLAGVGYNEQFF	TGTGCCACCAGCGGACTAGCGGGAGTGGGATACAATGAGCAGTTCTTC
TRBD2	once	TRBV9	TRBJ2-1	CASSPRTAGVGDEQFF	TGTGCCAGCAGCCCACGAACAGCGGGGGTGGGAGATGAGCAGTTCTTC
-	few	TRBV6-5	TRBJ1-5	CASSLGPGDQPQHF	TGTGCCAGCAGTTTGGGTCCAGGGGATCAGCCCCAGCATTTT
TRBD2	-	TRBV4-2	TRBJ2-5	CASSQARAAAGLQETQYF	TGTGCCAGCAGCCAGGCCAGGGCGGCCGCGGGACTACAAGAGACCCAGTACTTC
-	once	TRBV28	TRBJ2-5	CASSISRRAVETQYF	TGTGCCAGCAGTATTAGCCGGAGGGCAGTGGAGACCCAGTACTTC
TRBD1	-	TRBV6-5	TRBJ2-7	CASRPDRGRGEQYF	TGTGCCAGCAGACCGGACAGGGGACGTGGCGAGCAGTACTTC
-	once	TRBV21-1	TRBJ2-5	CASSTIMDREWLLYQETQYF	TGTGCCAGCAGCACCATTATGGACAGGGAGTGGCTCTTGTACCAAGAGACCCAGTACTTC
-	-	TRBV6-1	TRBJ1-1	CASSELWWAEAFF	TGTGCCAGCAGTGAGTTGTGGTGGGCAGAAGCTTTCTTT
-	medium-sized	TRBV6-1	TRBJ2-7	CASSEFQEGPYEQYF	TGTGCCAGCAGTGAATTTCAGGAGGGCCCCTACGAGCAGTACTTC
-	few	TRBV4-2	TRBJ1-6	CASSQNPHSAYNSPLHF	TGTGCCAGCAGCCAAAATCCCCACAGTGCTTATAATTCACCCCTCCACTTT
TRBD2	-	TRBV27	TRBJ2-7	CASSLSTPGTSGLYEQYF	TGTGCCAGCAGTTTATCGACTCCCGGGACTAGCGGGCTCTACGAGCAGTACTTC
-	once	TRBV29-1	TRBJ2-3	CSVEGRRTDTQYF	TGCAGCGTTGAGGGCAGGCGCACAGATACGCAGTATTTT
TRBD1	-	TRBV5-4	TRBJ2-2	CASRIAGTGSITGELFF	TGTGCCAGCAGAATAGCCGGGACAGGGTCGATCACCGGGGAGCTGTTTTTT
-	-	TRBV7-9	TRBJ2-7	CASSLGTRQGGEQYF	TGTGCCAGCAGCTTAGGGACCCGGCAGGGCGGCGAGCAGTACTTC
TRBD1	-	TRBV7-9	TRBJ2-7	CASSLSRDSSYEQYF	TGTGCCAGCAGCCTCTCTAGGGACAGCTCCTACGAGCAGTACTTC
-	-	TRBV5-6	TRBJ2-5	CASTPQAGDPQETQYF	TGTGCCAGCACCCCTCAGGCAGGGGACCCCCAAGAGACCCAGTACTTC
-	-	TRBV9	TRBJ2-1	CASSPFSQGVTNEQFF	TGTGCCAGCAGCCCATTTAGCCAAGGGGTTACGAATGAGCAGTTCTTC
-	-	TRBV5-4	TRBJ1-5	CASSGTPNQPQHF	TGTGCCAGCAGCGGGACACCTAATCAGCCCCAGCATTTT
-	-	TRBV19	TRBJ1-1	CASSTTDLNTEAFF	TGTGCCAGTAGTACGACAGACTTGAACACTGAAGCTTTCTTT
TRBD1	-	TRBV27	TRBJ2-7	CASTPLMRDRGYEQYF	TGTGCCAGCACTCCCTTGATGAGGGACAGGGGCTACGAGCAGTACTTC
-	-	TRBV7-9	TRBJ2-3	CASSFSVLIDTQYF	TGTGCCAGCAGCTTTAGCGTTTTGATCGATACGCAGTATTTT
TRBD2	-	TRBV10-3	TRBJ2-1	CAIWGGYGNEQFF	TGTGCCATCTGGGGGGGGTACGGCAATGAGCAGTTCTTC
TRBD1	once	TRBV9	TRBJ2-1	CASSVGPQTGGSYNEQFF	TGTGCCAGCAGCGTAGGACCCCAGACAGGGGGCTCCTACAATGAGCAGTTCTTC
TRBD1	-	TRBV5-4	TRBJ2-5	CASSSIGGRGTQYF	TGTGCCAGCAGCTCGATAGGGGGCCGGGGGACCCAGTACTTC
-	-	TRBV19	TRBJ2-7	CASSAGLSYEQYF	TGTGCCAGTAGTGCGGGACTCTCCTACGAGCAGTACTTC
TRBD1	-	TRBV9	TRBJ1-1	CASSVGDRFNTEAFF	TGTGCCAGCAGCGTTGGGGACAGGTTTAACACTGAAGCTTTCTTT
-	once	TRBV10-3	TRBJ1-4	CAISELATNEKLFF	TGTGCCATCAGTGAGCTTGCAACTAATGAAAAACTGTTTTTT
-	-	TRBV7-9	TRBJ1-2	CASSYSPTPGAYGYTF	TGTGCCAGCAGCTACTCCCCCACACCAGGGGCCTATGGCTACACCTTC
-	-	TRBV2	TRBJ2-7	CASRTGSSYEQYF	TGTGCCAGCAGAACAGGATCCTCCTACGAGCAGTACTTC
TRBD2	-	TRBV7-2	TRBJ2-1	CASSLVLAGGGYEQFF	TGTGCCAGCAGCTTAGTACTAGCGGGAGGTGGCTATGAGCAGTTCTTC
-	-	TRBV15	TRBJ1-1	CATSLGSTEAFF	TGTGCCACCAGCTTGGGGAGCACTGAAGCTTTCTTT
-	-	TRBV7-9	TRBJ2-2	CASSSSGGIGELFF	TGTGCCAGCAGCTCTAGTGGAGGGATCGGGGAGCTGTTTTTT
TRBD1	-	TRBV19	TRBJ2-6	CASSPLPGQGRSSGANVLTF	TGTGCCAGTAGTCCCCTCCCGGGACAGGGGCGTAGCTCTGGGGCCAACGTCCTGACTTTC
-	-	TRBV11-1	TRBJ1-1	CASSWGNTEAFF	TGTGCCAGCAGCTGGGGCAACACTGAAGCTTTCTTT
-	-	TRBV7-2	TRBJ2-5	CASIPYGYRRNQETQYF	TGTGCCAGCATCCCCTATGGGTACAGGCGAAACCAAGAGACCCAGTACTTC
TRBD1	-	TRBV4-1	TRBJ2-3	CASSQAQGQGRGGQTDTQYF	TGCGCCAGCAGCCAAGCTCAGGGACAGGGGCGCGGGGGCCAAACAGATACGCAGTATTTT
TRBD1	-	TRBV5-1	TRBJ1-1	CASSLATGVPEAFF	TGCGCCAGCAGCTTGGCGACAGGGGTTCCTGAAGCTTTCTTT
TRBD2	-	TRBV25-1	TRBJ2-5	CASSFAGEETQYF	TGTGCCAGCAGTTTTGCGGGAGAAGAGACCCAGTACTTC
TRBD2	-	TRBV7-9	TRBJ2-7	CASSPKTAARTSGNYEQYF	TGTGCCAGCAGCCCGAAGACCGCCGCCCGGACTAGCGGGAACTACGAGCAGTACTTC
TRBD1	once	TRBV6-1	TRBJ1-5	CASLSTGRENQPQHF	TGTGCCAGCCTGTCGACAGGGCGGGAAAATCAGCCCCAGCATTTT
TRBD1	-	TRBV7-2	TRBJ2-7	CASKVTGQGAYEQYF	TGTGCCAGCAAAGTGACGGGACAGGGTGCCTACGAGCAGTACTTC
-	-	TRBV5-1	TRBJ2-1	CASSLRREGFSYNEQFF	TGCGCCAGCAGCTTAAGGAGGGAAGGTTTCTCCTACAATGAGCAGTTCTTC
-	few	TRBV7-2	TRBJ1-1	CASSPREGRQAFF	TGTGCCAGCAGCCCCCGGGAGGGAAGACAAGCTTTCTTT
TRBD2	few	TRBV11-2	TRBJ2-7	CASSILTSGGNEQYF	TGTGCCAGCAGCATTCTGACTAGCGGGGGTAACGAGCAGTACTTC
TRBD2	-	TRBV7-8	TRBJ2-3	CASSLALGAGSTDTQYF	TGTGCCAGCAGCCTTGCCTTAGGAGCGGGAAGCACAGATACGCAGTATTTT
TRBD2	-	TRBV18	TRBJ2-1	CASSPGLAGGSSYNEQFF	TGTGCCAGCTCTCCGGGACTAGCGGGGGGAAGCTCCTACAATGAGCAGTTCTTC
TRBD1	-	TRBV25-1	TRBJ2-2	CASSESRQGITGELFF	TGTGCCAGCAGTGAATCTCGACAGGGTATCACCGGGGAGCTGTTTTTT
-	-	TRBV11-2	TRBJ2-3	CASSLESVYTDTQYF	TGTGCCAGCAGCTTAGAGTCCGTTTACACAGATACGCAGTATTTT
TRBD2	few	TRBV27	TRBJ2-1	CASSSQLAGYNEQFF	TGTGCCAGCAGTAGCCAACTAGCGGGCTACAATGAGCAGTTCTTC
-	few	TRBV2	TRBJ1-2	CASRESTLPPGAF	TGTGCCAGCAGAGAGTCCACGTTGCCCCCGGGGGCCTTC